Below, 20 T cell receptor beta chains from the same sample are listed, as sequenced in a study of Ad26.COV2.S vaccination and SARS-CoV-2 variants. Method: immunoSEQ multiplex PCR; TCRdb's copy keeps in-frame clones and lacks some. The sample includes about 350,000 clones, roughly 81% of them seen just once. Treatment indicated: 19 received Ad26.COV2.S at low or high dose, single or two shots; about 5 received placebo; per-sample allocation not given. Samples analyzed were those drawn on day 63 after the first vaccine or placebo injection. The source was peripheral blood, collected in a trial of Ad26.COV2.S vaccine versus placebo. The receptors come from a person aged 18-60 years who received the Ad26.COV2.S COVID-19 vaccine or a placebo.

DNA for the CDR3: TGTGCCAGCAGTGAAGCCAGGGTCAATGAGCAGTTCTTC. Encoded protein: CASSEARVNEQFF. The chain employs TRBV2 and TRBJ2-1; weak D call: TRBD1 (5 bases). V lost 0 bases, J lost 6 bases, and 6 bases lay in between. The germline gives CDR1 SNHLY, CDR2 FYNNEI. This CDR3 contains 13 residues.

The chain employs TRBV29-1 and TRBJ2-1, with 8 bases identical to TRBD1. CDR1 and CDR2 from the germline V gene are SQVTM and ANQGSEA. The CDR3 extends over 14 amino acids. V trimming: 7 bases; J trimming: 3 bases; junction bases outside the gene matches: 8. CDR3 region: CSALGQAFYNEQFF. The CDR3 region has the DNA TGCAGCGCCCTGGGACAGGCGTTCTACAATGAGCAGTTCTTC.

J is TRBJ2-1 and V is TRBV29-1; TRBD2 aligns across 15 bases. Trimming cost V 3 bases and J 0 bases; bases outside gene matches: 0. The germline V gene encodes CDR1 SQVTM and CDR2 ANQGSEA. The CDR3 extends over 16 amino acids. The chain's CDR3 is CSVEGLAGGSYNEQFF. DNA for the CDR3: TGCAGCGTTGAGGGACTAGCGGGGGGCTCCTACAATGAGCAGTTCTTC.

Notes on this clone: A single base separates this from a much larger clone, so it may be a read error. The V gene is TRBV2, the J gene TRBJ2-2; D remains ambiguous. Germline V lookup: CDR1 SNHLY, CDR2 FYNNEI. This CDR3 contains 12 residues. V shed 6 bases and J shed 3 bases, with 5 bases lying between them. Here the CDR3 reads CASRSDTGELFF. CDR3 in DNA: TGTGCCAGCAGGTCGGACACCGGGGAGCTGTTTTTT.

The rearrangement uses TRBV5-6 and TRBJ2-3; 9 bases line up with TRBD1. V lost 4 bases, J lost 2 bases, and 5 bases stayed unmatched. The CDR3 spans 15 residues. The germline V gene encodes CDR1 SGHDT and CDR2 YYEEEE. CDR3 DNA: TGTGCCAGCAGCCGGGACAGGGCCCACACAGATACGCAGTATTTT. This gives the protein CASSRDRAHTDTQYF.

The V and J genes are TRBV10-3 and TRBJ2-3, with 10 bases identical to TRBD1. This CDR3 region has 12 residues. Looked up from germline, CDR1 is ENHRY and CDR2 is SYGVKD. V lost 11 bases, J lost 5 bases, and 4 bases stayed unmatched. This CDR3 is CALGTGEDTQYF. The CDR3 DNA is TGTGCCCTCGGGACAGGGGAAGATACGCAGTATTTT.

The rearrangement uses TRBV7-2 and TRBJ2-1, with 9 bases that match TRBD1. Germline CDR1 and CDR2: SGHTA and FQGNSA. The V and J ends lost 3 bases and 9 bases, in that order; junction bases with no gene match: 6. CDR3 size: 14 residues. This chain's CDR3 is CASSLLGQGGEQFF. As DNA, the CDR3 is TGTGCCAGCAGCTTGCTGGGACAGGGTGGTGAGCAGTTCTTC.

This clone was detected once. The CDR3 nucleotides are TGCAGCGTTGGGGACAGGGGTTATGGCTACACCTTC. This encodes CSVGDRGYGYTF. The J gene is TRBJ1-2, the V gene TRBV29-1; TRBD1 agrees at 10 bases. J gave up 5 bases and V 4 bases, and 1 base lay outside the gene matches. CDR1 is SQVTM and CDR2 is ANQGSEA in the germline V gene. CDR3 length equals 12 residues.

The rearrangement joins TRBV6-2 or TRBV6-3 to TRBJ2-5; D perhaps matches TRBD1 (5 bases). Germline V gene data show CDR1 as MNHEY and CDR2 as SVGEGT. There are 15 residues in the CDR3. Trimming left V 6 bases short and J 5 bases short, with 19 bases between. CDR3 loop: CASSIPMTVGETQYF. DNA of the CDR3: TGTGCCAGCAGCATACCAATGACAGTTGGGGAGACCCAGTACTTC.

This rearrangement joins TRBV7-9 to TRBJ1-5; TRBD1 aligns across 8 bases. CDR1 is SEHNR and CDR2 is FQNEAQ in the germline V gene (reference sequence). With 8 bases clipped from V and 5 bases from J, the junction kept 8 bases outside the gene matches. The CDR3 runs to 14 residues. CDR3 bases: TGTGCCAGCGGCCCATCGGACAGGGATCAGCCCCAGCATTTT. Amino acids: CASGPSDRDQPQHF.

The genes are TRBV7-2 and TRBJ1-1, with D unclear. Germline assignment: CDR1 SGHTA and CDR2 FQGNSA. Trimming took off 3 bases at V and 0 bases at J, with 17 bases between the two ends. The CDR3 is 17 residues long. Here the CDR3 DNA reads TGTGCCAGCAGCTTGAGCGGAGAACAGACCTTGAACACTGAAGCTTTCTTT. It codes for CASSLSGEQTLNTEAFF.

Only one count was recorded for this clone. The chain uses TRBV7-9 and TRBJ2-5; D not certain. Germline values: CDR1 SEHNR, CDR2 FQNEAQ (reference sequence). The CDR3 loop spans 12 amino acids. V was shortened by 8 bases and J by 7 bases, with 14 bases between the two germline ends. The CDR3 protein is CASWSPIGTQYF. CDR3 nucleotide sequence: TGTGCCAGCTGGAGCCCCATAGGGACCCAGTACTTC.

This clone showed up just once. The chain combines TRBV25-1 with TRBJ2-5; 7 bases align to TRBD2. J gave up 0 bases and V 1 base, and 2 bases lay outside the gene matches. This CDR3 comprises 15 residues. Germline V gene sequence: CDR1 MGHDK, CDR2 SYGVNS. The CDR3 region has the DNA TGTGCCAGCAGTGAATCTGGGAGGGACCAAGAGACCCAGTACTTC. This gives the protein CASSESGRDQETQYF.

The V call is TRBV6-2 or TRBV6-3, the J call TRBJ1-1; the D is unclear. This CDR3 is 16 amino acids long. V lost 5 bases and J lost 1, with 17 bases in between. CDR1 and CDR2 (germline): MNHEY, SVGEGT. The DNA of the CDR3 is TGTGCCAGCAGTCCCCACCCCTATAGCGAGAACACTGAAGCTTTCTTT. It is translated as CASSPHPYSENTEAFF.

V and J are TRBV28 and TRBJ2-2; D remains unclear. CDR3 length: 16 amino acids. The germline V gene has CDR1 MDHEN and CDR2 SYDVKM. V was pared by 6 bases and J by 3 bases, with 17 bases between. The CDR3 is CASSTVLGGYTGELFF. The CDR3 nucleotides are TGTGCCAGCAGCACCGTCTTAGGCGGATACACCGGGGAGCTGTTTTTT. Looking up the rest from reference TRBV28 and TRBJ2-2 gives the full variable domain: DVKVTQSSRYLVKRTGEKVFLECVQDMDHENMFWYRQDPGLGLRLIYFSYDVKMKEKGDIPEGYSVSREKKERFSLILESASTNQTSMYLCASSTVLGGYTGELFFGEGSRLTVL.

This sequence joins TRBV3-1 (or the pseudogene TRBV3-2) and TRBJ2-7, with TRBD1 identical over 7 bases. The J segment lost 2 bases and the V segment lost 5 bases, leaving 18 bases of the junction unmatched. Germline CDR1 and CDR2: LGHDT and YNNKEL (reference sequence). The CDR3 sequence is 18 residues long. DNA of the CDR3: TGTGCCAGCAGCTGCCGGGTAGGGGGCGACGTTAGCCCCTACGAGCAGTACTTC. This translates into CASSCRVGGDVSPYEQYF.

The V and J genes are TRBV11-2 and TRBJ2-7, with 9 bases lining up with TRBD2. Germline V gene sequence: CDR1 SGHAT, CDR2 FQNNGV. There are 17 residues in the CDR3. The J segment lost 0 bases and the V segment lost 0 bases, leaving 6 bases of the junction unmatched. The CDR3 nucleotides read TGTGCCAGCAGCTTAGAAGGAGCGGGGGGCCTCTCCTACGAGCAGTACTTC. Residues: CASSLEGAGGLSYEQYF.

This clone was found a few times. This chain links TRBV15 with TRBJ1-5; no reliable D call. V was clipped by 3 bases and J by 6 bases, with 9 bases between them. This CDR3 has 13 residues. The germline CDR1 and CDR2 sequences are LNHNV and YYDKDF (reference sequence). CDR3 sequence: CATSSIRGQPQHF. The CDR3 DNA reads TGTGCCACCAGCAGTATTCGGGGTCAGCCCCAGCATTTT.

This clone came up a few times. CDR3 nucleotide sequence: TGCGCCAGCAGCCAAGGGGTGTGGGAGAGTCATTCGGGGAAGCAGTACTTC. It encodes CASSQGVWESHSGKQYF. The rearrangement joins TRBV4-1 to TRBJ2-7; a possible D gene is TRBD2 (5 bases). V lost 1 base, J lost 8 bases, and 24 bases lay in between. Germline CDR1 is MGHRA and CDR2 is YSYEKL. The CDR3 contains 17 residues.

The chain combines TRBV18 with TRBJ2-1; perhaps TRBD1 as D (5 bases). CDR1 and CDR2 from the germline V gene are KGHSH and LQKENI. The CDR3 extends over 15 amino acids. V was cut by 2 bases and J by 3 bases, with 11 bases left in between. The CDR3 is CASSPNPRVYNEQFF. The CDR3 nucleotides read TGTGCCAGCTCACCAAATCCCAGGGTCTACAATGAGCAGTTCTTC.